This TCR beta chain was recovered during a study of early T cells in non-severe SARS-CoV-2 infection. Study-level background: RNA in bulk from unsorted whole blood was sequenced, and chains were unpaired.

Researchers tagged individual cDNA molecules with unique molecular identifiers. In TCRdb, the 5' RACE reads were re-called with MiXCR into one record per CDR3 protein. The data contain about 61,000 distinct CDR3 sequences, roughly 10% of them seen just once; the ten biggest clones take up 1.5% to 2%. The CDR3 has 13 amino acids. The germline V gene encodes CDR1 SEHNR and CDR2 FQNEAQ (reference sequence). V was pared by 5 bases and J by 3 bases, with 10 bases between. This clonotype was observed at least ten times. The chain recombines TRBV7-9 with TRBJ1-2; D perhaps matches TRBD1 (6 bases). Sequenced input: whole blood. The clonotype was recovered from an adult who was a healthcare worker with PCR-confirmed SARS-CoV-2 infection or an uninfected control (not recorded which). The DNA of the CDR3 is TGTGCCAGCAGCCACGGACAGCACTATGGCTACACCTTC. Amino acid sequence: CASSHGQHYGYTF. The whole variable domain, remainder taken from reference TRBV7-9 and TRBJ1-2, is DTGVSQNPRHKITKRGQNVTFRCDPISEHNRLYWYRQTLGQGPEFLTYFQNEAQLEKSRLLSDRFSAERPKGSFSTLEIQRTEQGDSAMYLCASSHGQHYGYTFGSGTRLTVV.